This TCR beta chain was recorded in a study of T cell changes during pregnancy in multiple sclerosis. Profiling relied on immunoSEQ multiplex PCR, and the TCRdb table lists in-frame clones only, not all of them. The sample has tens of thousands of clones, approximately 91% seen once. CDR1 is SGDLS, CDR2 YYNGEE, per germline. The CDR3 loop spans 14 amino acids. V lost 2 bases and J 3 bases, leaving 12 bases between the germline ends. This rearrangement joins TRBV9 to TRBJ2-7, with D possibly being TRBD1 (6 bases). Sample: peripheral blood, taken in the second trimester of pregnancy. The clonotype was recovered from a female donor in good health, enrolled as a control in a pregnancy study. The CDR3 spells CASSVGHTLYEQYF. For the CDR3, the DNA is TGTGCCAGCAGCGTGGGACACACCCTCTACGAGCAGTACTTC. Combining the CDR3 with reference TRBV9 and TRBJ2-7 gives the whole variable domain DSGVTQTPKHLITATGQRVTLRCSPRSGDLSVYWYQQSLDQGLQFLIQYYNGEERAKGNILERFSAQQFPDLHSELNLSSLELGDSALYFCASSVGHTLYEQYFGPGTRLTVT.